This entry concerns a single T cell receptor beta chain. The CDR3 consists of 11 residues. Trimming cost V 1 base and J 12 bases, with 10 bases left between them. CDR1 is SEHNR and CDR2 is FQNEAQ in the germline V gene (reference sequence). This record comes from a study of blood T cells in healthy people across ages. Using a J-beta primer mix together with a sample-barcoded 5' primer, a second PCR was run for about 6 to 12 cycles. Using its own MiXCR run on the 5' RACE reads, TCRdb lists one record per CDR3 protein. The sample includes hundreds of thousands of distinct CDR3 sequences, 58% of them seen just once.

The sequenced material came from blood. V gene TRBV7-9 combines with J gene TRBJ2-7, with D uncertain. The source of this sequence is a man in his fifties or sixties in good health. The DNA of the CDR3 is TGTGCCAGCAGCTTAGAGCCTCGTCCGTACTTC. This encodes CASSLEPRPYF.